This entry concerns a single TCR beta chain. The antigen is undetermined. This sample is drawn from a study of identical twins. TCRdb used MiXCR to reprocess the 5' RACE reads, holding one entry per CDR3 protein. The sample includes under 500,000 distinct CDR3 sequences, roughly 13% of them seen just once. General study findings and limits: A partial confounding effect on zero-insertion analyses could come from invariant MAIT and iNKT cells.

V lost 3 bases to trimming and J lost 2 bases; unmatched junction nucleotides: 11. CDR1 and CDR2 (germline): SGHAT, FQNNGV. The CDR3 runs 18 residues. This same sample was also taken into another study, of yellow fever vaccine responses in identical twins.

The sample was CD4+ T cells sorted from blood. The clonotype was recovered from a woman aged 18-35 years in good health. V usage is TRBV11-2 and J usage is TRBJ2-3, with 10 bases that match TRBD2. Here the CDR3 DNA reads TGTGCCAGCAGCTTCGGCCATGGGAGCGGGAGGGCCACAGATACGCAGTATTTT. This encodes CASSFGHGSGRATDTQYF.